This T cell receptor (beta chain) stems from a study of blood T cell repertoires in COVID-19. About the study: Samples came from the United States, Italy and Spain, spanning acute and convalescent COVID-19. PBMCs, B-cell-depleted T cells, or T cells were the source of the cDNA or gDNA that made up the material.

This clone was seen a handful of times. The CDR3 runs to 14 residues. Trimming pared 0 bases from V and 3 bases from J, leaving 10 bases between. Germline V gene data show CDR1 as SGDLS and CDR2 as YYNGEE. Participants' reported clinical history set cohort assignment. Resolution of symptoms, clearance, or two negative PCRs was present in recovered Cohort 3 donors. Only in-frame clones appear in the TCRdb table, and some are missing; sequencing was by immunoSEQ multiplex PCR. The sample includes roughly 250,000 clones, approximately 83% of them seen just once. Material: PBMCs or T cells enriched from blood (not recorded which). The TCR originated in a woman younger than 45 who had recovered from COVID-19. The chain is built from TRBV9 and TRBJ2-7; a weak D match, TRBD1 (6 bases). The CDR3, as DNA: TGTGCCAGCAGCGTAGAGGCACAGGGCTACGAGCAGTACTTC. It codes for CASSVEAQGYEQYF.